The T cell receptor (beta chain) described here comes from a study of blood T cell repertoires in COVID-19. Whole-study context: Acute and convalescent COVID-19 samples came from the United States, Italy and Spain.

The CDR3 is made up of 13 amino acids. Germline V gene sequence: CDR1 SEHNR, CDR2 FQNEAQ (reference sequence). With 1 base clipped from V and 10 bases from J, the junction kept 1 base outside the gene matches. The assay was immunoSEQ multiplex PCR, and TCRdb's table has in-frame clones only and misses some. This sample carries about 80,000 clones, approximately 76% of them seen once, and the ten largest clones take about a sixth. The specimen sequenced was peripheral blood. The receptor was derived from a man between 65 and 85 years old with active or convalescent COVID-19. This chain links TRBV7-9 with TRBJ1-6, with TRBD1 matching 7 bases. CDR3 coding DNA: TGTGCCAGCAGCTTAGGACAGGGCTCACCCCTCCACTTT. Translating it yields CASSLGQGSPLHF.